Detailed here is one T cell receptor (beta chain). Only in-frame clones appear in the TCRdb table, and some are missing; sequencing was by immunoSEQ multiplex PCR. The data contain 250,000 to 350,000 clones, about 83% of them singletons. This entry comes from a study of blood T cell repertoires in COVID-19. V dropped 5 bases and J dropped 8 bases, with 15 bases sitting between them. Germline CDR1 reads MNHEY; CDR2 reads SMNVEV (reference sequence). The CDR3 totals 14 residues. This clonotype originated in a woman between 50 and 59 years old with acute or convalescent COVID-19. The rearrangement links TRBV27 to TRBJ1-4, with D hard to call. The material sequenced was peripheral blood. CDR3 region: CASSPIPRGEKLFF. DNA of the CDR3: TGTGCCAGCAGTCCCATCCCTAGAGGGGAAAAACTGTTTTTT. Using reference TRBV27 and TRBJ1-4 for the parts outside the CDR3, the full variable domain is EAQVTQNPRYLITVTGKKLTVTCSQNMNHEYMSWYRQDPGLGLRQIYYSMNVEVTDKGDVPEGYKVSRKEKRNFPLILESPSPNQTSLYFCASSPIPRGEKLFFGSGTQLSVL.